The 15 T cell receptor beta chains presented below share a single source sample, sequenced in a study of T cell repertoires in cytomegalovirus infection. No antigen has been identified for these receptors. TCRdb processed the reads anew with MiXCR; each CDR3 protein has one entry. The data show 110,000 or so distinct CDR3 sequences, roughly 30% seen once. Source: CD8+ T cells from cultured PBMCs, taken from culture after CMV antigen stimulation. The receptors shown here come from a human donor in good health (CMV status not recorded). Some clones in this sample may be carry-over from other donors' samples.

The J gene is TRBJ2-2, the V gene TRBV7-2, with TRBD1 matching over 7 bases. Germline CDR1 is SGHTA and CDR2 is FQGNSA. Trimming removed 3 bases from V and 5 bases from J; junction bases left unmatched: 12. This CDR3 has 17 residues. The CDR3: CASSFRSSAGGTGELFF. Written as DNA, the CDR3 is TGTGCCAGCAGCTTTCGTAGTTCGGCAGGGGGTACCGGGGAGCTGTTTTTT.

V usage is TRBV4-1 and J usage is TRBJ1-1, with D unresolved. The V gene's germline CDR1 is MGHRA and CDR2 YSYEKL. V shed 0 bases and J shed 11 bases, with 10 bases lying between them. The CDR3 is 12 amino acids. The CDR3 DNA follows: TGCGCCAGCAGCCAAGATACAGAGAAGGCTTTCTTT. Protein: CASSQDTEKAFF.

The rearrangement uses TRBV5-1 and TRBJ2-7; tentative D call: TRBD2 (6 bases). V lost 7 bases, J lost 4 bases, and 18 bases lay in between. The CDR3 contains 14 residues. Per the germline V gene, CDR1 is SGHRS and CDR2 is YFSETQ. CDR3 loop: CASCSRGGGYEQYF. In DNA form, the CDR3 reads TGCGCCAGCTGTTCTCGGGGAGGAGGTTACGAGCAGTACTTC.

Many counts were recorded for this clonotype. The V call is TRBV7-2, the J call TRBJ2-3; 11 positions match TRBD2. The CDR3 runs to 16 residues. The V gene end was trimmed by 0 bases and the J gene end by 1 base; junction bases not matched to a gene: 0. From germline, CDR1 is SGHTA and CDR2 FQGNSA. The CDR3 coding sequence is TGTGCCAGCAGCTTAGCACTAGCGGGGGGCACAGATACGCAGTATTTT. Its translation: CASSLALAGGTDTQYF.

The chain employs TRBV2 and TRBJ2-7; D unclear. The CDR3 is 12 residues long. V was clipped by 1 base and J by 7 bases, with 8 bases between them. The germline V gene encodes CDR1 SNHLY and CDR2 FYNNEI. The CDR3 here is CASSEVAREQYF. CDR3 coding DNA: TGTGCCAGCAGTGAAGTAGCTAGAGAGCAGTACTTC.

CDR3 amino acids: CASSPRLPPDTQYF. The CDR3 region has the DNA TGTGCCAGCAGCCCAAGACTTCCGCCAGATACGCAGTATTTT. J is TRBJ2-3 and V is TRBV7-2; D remains ambiguous. CDR3 length: 14 amino acids. Germline values: CDR1 SGHTA, CDR2 FQGNSA. V was pared by 5 bases and J by 4 bases, with 13 bases between.

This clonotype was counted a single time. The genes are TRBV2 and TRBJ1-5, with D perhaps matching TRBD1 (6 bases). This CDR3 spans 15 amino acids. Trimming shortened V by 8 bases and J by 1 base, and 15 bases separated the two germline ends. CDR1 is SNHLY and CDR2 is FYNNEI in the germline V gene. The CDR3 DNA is TGTGCCAGCCGGGGGACACAGGGAAGCAATCAGCCCCAGCATTTT. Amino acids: CASRGTQGSNQPQHF.

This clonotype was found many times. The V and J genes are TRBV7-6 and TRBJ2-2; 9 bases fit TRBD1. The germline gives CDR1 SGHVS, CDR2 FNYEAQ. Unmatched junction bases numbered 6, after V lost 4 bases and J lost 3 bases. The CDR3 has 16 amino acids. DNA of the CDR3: TGTGCCAGCAGCTCGTCAACAGGGGGCTACACCGGGGAGCTGTTTTTT. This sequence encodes CASSSSTGGYTGELFF.

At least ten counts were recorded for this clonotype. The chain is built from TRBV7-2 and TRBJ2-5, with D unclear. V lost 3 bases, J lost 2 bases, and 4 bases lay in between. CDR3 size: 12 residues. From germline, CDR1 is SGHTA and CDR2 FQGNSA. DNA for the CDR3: TGTGCCAGCAGCTTGGATCAAGAGACCCAGTACTTC. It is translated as CASSLDQETQYF.

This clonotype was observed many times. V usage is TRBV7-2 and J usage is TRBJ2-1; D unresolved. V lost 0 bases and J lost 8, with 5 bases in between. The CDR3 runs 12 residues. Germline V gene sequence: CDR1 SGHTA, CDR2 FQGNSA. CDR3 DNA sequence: TGTGCCAGCAGCTTAGCTTGGGATGAGCAGTTCTTC. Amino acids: CASSLAWDEQFF.

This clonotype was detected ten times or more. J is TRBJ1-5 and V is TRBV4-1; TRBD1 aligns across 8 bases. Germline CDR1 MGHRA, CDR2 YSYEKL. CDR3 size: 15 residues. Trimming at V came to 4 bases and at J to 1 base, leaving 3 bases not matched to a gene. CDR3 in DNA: TGCGCCAGCAGCCTAAGACAGGGGAGCAATCAGCCCCAGCATTTT. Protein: CASSLRQGSNQPQHF.

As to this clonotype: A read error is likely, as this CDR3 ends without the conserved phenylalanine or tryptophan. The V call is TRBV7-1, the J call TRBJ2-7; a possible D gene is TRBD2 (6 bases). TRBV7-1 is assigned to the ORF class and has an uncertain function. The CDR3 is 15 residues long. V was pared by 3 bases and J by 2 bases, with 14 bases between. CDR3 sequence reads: CASSSAGTGAYEQYS. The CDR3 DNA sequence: TGTGCCAGCAGCTCCGCCGGGACTGGCGCCTACGAGCAGTACTCC.

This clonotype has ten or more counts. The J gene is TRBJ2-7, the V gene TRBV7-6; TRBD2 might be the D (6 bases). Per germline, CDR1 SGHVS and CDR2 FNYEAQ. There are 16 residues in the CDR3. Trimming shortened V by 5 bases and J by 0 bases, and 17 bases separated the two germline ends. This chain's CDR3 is CASSPGPEGSSYEQYF. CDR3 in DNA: TGTGCCAGCAGCCCGGGGCCGGAGGGGAGCTCCTACGAGCAGTACTTC.

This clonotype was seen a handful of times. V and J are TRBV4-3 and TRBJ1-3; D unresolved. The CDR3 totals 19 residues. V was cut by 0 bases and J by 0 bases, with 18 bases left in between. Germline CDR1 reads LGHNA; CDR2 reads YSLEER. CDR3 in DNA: TGCGCCAGCAGCCAAGATACATTTCAGGTCCTTACCTCTGGAAACACCATATATTTT. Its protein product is CASSQDTFQVLTSGNTIYF.

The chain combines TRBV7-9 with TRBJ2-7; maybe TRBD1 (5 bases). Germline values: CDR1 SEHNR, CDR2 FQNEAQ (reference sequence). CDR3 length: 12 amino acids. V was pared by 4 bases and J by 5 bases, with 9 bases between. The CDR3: CASSSPGNEQYF. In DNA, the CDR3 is TGTGCCAGCAGCTCCCCAGGGAACGAGCAGTACTTC.